The source of this TCR beta chain is a study of tissue T cells after allogeneic stem cell transplantation (dated by TCRdb to between 2022 and 2023). At the level of the whole study: If a tissue had multiple samples, a pathologist reviewed H&E sections so that samples with histologically apparent lymphocytes got priority for sequencing. Using research autopsies of patients with and without GVHD, plus mouse models of GVHD, the study profiled TCR beta repertoires across many tissues. The human arm was conducted as a prospective observational study, and neither blinding nor randomization was performed. The investigation overall reported the following: Within patients, how anatomically similar tissues were was a major factor shaping TCR repertoire composition, regardless of disease or transplant status. The study did not determine which tissue TCRs were alloreactive or antigen-specific, and some clones might have been persisting host cells. Sampling depth was acknowledged as a limitation, and the patient cohort was both small and clinically heterogeneous. For the non-GVHD comparator patients, no blood samples were available. Blood and spleen T cells captured only a limited portion of the TCR repertoire detected in tissues, in both patients and mice. Not many T cell clones showed up in more than one patient, yet clustering based on motifs uncovered repertoire signatures that were shared across patients in a tissue-specific way.

The sample's time point label is to be understood as: human tissue collected at research (rapid) autopsy. Three non-HCT comparator patients who had other cancers, at least five GI tract samples, and no known GI disease at death were chosen retrospectively. After a median post-mortem interval of roughly 9.8 hours, autopsy tissues were collected, including GI sites from esophagus to rectum, liver, skin, and lymphoid organs such as spleen. Autopsy specimens were bisected, with one portion flash-frozen in liquid nitrogen and the rest formalin-fixed; GI outer muscle layers were removed. To extract genomic DNA from frozen tissues, either the Mag-Bind Blood & Tissue DNA HDQ 96 Kit on a Chemagic 360 or the DNeasy Blood & Tissue Kit was used. Because of concern about red blood cell contamination, extracted DNA was further purified using the Genomic DNA Clean & Concentrator-25 kit. Library preparation used the immunoSEQ multiplex PCR assay. Adaptive Biotechnologies performed the TCRbeta CDR3 sequencing at survey depth and reported CDR3 sequences, V/J genes, productive frequency and template counts. Amplification of TCR beta CDR3 regions was performed from genomic DNA rather than from RNA. On the authors' methods: Jensen-Shannon divergence served to quantify pairwise repertoire overlap between tissues, with 0 meaning identical and 1 meaning complete divergence. Tissues were clustered by single-linkage agglomerative hierarchical clustering of pairwise JSD values and displayed as dendrograms. All patient samples were analyzed with GLIPH2 using simulation_depth 1000, kmer_min_depth 3 and cdr3_length_cutoff 8, and only groups containing more than two unique CDR3s were kept. A standardized tissue-overlap score extrapolated Jaccard GLIPH-group overlap across patients to a standard repertoire size of 1000 clones. To look at how diversity was associated with clinical or experimental variables, linear mixed-effect models were used, with tissue treated as a fixed effect and individual treated as a random effect. This is the immuneACCESS table as TCRdb keeps it, with only in-frame sequences that have V and J called. A part of the clones is gone; compared with another copy, unresolved V genes explain less than half, and the rest is unexplained. V and J calls and clone size are copied from that table; D and trimming were computed from the DNA. The sample profile shows about 4,400 clones; approximately 66% of them were found once. The ten largest clones represent approximately 7% of the sample.

V loses 5 bases of germline sequence and J loses 2 bases, and the interval between the two ends is 1 base. CDR3 length: 11 amino acids, cysteine to phenylalanine. The read is trimmed to its CDR3 DNA, 33 bases read in frame from base 1. The germline V gene (reference sequence) yields SEHNR for CDR1 and FQNEAQ for CDR2. On this clone: What antigen it recognizes has not been identified. There are no base qualities to consult, and no much larger clone falls within one base.

The chain links TRBV7-9 with TRBJ2-4, with the identity of the D gene unclear. The source is a male donor aged 60 or over with lung cancer. The sequenced sample was left colon tissue, obtained at autopsy. The DNA sequence is TGTGCCAGCAGCCCCAAAAACATTCAGTACTTC. It encodes CASSPKNIQYF.